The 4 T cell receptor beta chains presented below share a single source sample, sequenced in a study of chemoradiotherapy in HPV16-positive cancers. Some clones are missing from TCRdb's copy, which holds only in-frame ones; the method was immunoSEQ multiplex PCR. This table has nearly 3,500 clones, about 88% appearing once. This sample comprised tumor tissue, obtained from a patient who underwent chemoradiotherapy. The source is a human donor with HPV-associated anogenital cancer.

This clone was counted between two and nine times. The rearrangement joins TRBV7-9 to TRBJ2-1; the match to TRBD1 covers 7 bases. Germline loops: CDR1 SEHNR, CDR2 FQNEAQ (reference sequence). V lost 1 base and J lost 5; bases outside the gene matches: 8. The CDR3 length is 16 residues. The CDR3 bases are TGTGCCAGCAGCTTAGGTTCAAGGGGGCGGAACAATGAGCAGTTCTTC. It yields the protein CASSLGSRGRNNEQFF.

CDR3 sequence (DNA): TGTGCCAGCAGTTCCATGTCCCGGGACAGGGTCCGGCAGCCCCAGCATTTT. Translation gives CASSSMSRDRVRQPQHF. V is TRBV28 and J is TRBJ1-5; 9 bases line up with TRBD1. CDR1 MDHEN and CDR2 SYDVKM come from the germline V gene. CDR3 length: 17 amino acids. V gave up 4 bases and J gave up 7 bases; unmatched junction bases: 14.

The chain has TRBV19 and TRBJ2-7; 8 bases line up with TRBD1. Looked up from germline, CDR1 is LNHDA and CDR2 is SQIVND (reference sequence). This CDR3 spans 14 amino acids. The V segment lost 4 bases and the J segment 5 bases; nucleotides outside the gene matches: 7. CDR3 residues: CASSSLGQANEQYF. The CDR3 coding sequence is TGTGCCAGTAGTAGCCTGGGACAGGCGAACGAGCAGTACTTC.

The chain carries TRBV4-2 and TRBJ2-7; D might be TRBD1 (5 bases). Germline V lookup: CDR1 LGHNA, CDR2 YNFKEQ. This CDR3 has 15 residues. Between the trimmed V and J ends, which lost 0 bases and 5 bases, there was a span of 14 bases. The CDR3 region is CASSQDFTGYHEQYF. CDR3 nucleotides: TGTGCCAGCAGCCAAGATTTCACAGGTTATCACGAGCAGTACTTC.